This TCR beta chain is drawn from a study of cytomegalovirus exposure and HLA in healthy donors. With 5 bases removed from V and 5 bases from J, the gap between germline ends came to 19 bases. This CDR3 has 15 amino acids. The germline gives CDR1 LNHDA, CDR2 SQIVND (reference sequence). PCR amplification relied on 60 Vbeta primers (plus 13 Jbeta primers). Profiled with immunoSEQ multiplex PCR; TCRdb holds only in-frame clones, not every one. The table records 150,000 to 200,000 clones, about 80% of them present only once. The rearrangement links TRBV19 to TRBJ2-7, with D perhaps matching TRBD2 (6 bases). The sample consisted of PBMCs. The sequence was collected from a boy younger than 18 in good health and CMV-seronegative. CDR3 DNA sequence: TGTGCCAGTAGTCTCAGACTAGGCGGGGACGACGAGCAGTACTTC. It codes for CASSLRLGGDDEQYF.